This TCR beta chain appears in the sequencing data of a study of blood T cell repertoires in COVID-19. Study summary: Samples came from the United States, Italy and Spain, spanning acute and convalescent COVID-19.

This clone was recorded a few times. Those enrolled, adults aged roughly 18 to 100 years, came from under 25 US areas. Categorization into cohorts depended on clinical history that participants reported. Germline CDR1 is SEHNR and CDR2 is FQNEAQ (reference sequence). This CDR3 contains 14 residues. The V end lost 3 bases, the J end lost 0 bases, and 7 bases lay between the germline ends. Produced via immunoSEQ multiplex PCR; TCRdb's table is partial and in-frame only. This sample carries around 250,000 clones, 91% of them seen once, and the ten largest clones take 1% to 1.5%. The chain carries TRBV7-9 and TRBJ2-3, with D perhaps matching TRBD1 (5 bases). The TCR comes from a human donor in a cohort exposed to, infected with or recovered from COVID-19 (not recorded which). The donor label of this sample is uncertain. The sequenced sample consisted of PBMCs or T cells enriched from blood (not recorded which). The CDR3 DNA sequence: TGTGCCAGCAGCTTTCAGGGTAGCACAGATACGCAGTATTTT. Encoded protein: CASSFQGSTDTQYF.